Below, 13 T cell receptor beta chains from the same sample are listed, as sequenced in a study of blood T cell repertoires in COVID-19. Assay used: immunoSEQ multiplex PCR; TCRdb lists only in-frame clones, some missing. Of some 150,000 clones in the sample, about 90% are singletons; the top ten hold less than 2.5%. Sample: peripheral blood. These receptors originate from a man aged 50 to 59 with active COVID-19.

The CDR3 region has the DNA TGTGCCAGCAGCTTAGGGGAACTAGCGGGGGGGCCGGTAGAGACCCAGTACTTC. Translating it yields CASSLGELAGGPVETQYF. V usage is TRBV7-2 and J usage is TRBJ2-5; 13 nucleotides match TRBD2. Germline V gene data show CDR1 as SGHTA and CDR2 as FQGNSA. This CDR3 region has 18 residues. V lost 1 base to trimming and J lost 4 bases; unmatched junction nucleotides: 9.

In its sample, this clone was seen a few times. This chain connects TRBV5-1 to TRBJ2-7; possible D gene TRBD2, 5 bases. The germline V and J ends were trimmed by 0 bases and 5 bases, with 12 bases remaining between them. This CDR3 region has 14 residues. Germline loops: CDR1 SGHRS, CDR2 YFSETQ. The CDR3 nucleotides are TGCGCCAGCAGCTTGGCTCTAGGGAGTAACGAGCAGTACTTC. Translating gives CASSLALGSNEQYF. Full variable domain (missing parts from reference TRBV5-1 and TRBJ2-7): KAGVTQTPRYLIKTRGQQVTLSCSPISGHRSVSWYQQTPGQGLQFLFEYFSETQRNKGNFPGRFSGRQFSNSRSEMNVSTLELGDSALYLCASSLALGSNEQYFGPGTRLTVT.

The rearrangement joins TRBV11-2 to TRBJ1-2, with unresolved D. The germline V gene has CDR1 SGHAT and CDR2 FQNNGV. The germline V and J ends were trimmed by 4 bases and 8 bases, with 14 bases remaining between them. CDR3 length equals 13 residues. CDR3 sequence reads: CASSSGIAGGYTF. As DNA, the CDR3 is TGTGCCAGCAGCTCCGGGATAGCCGGGGGCTACACCTTC. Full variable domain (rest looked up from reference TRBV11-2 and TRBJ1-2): EAGVAQSPRYKIIEKRQSVAFWCNPISGHATLYWYQQILGQGPKLLIQFQNNGVVDDSQLPKDRFSAERLKGVDSTLKIQPAKLEDSAVYLCASSSGIAGGYTFGSGTRLTVV.

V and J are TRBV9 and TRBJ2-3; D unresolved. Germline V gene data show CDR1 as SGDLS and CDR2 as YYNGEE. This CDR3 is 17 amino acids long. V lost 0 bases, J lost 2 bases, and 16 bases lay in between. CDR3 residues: CASSVAPTSKNTDTQYF. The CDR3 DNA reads TGTGCCAGCAGCGTAGCCCCGACTTCCAAAAACACAGATACGCAGTATTTT. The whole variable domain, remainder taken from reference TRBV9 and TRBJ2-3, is DSGVTQTPKHLITATGQRVTLRCSPRSGDLSVYWYQQSLDQGLQFLIQYYNGEERAKGNILERFSAQQFPDLHSELNLSSLELGDSALYFCASSVAPTSKNTDTQYFGPGTRLTVL.

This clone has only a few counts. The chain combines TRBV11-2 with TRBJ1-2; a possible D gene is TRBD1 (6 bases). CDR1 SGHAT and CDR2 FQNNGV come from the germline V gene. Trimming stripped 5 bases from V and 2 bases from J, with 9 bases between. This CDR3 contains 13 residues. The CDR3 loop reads CASSPGQNYGYTF. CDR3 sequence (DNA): TGTGCCAGCAGCCCCGGACAGAACTATGGCTACACCTTC.

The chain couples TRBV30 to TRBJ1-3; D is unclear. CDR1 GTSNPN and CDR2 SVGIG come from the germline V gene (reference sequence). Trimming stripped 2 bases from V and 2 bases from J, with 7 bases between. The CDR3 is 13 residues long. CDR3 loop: CAWSREAGNTIYF. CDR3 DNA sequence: TGTGCCTGGAGTAGAGAGGCTGGAAACACCATATATTTT.

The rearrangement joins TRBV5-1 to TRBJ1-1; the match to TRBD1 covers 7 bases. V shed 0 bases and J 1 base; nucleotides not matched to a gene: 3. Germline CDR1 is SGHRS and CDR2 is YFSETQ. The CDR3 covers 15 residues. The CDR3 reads CASSLGQGSNTEAFF. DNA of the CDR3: TGCGCCAGCAGCTTGGGACAGGGTTCGAACACTGAAGCTTTCTTT.

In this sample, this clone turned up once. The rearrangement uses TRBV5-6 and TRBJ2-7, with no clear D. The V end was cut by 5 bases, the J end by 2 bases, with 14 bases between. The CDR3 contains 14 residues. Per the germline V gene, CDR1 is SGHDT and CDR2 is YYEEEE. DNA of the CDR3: TGTGCCAGCAGTCCCCTGGCTAGGACCTACGAGCAGTACTTC. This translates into CASSPLARTYEQYF.

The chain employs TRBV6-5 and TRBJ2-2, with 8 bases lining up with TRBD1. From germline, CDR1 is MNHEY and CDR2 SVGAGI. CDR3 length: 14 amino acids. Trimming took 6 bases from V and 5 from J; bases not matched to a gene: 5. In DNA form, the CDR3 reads TGTGCCAGCAGGTTCAGGGGGCTTACCGGGGAGCTGTTTTTT. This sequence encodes CASRFRGLTGELFF.

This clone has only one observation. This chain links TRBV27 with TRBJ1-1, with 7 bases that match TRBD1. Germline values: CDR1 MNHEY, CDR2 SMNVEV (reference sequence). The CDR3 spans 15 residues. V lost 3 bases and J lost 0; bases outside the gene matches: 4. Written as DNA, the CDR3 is TGTGCCAGCAGTTTCAACAGGGGAGTGAACACTGAAGCTTTCTTT. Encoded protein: CASSFNRGVNTEAFF.

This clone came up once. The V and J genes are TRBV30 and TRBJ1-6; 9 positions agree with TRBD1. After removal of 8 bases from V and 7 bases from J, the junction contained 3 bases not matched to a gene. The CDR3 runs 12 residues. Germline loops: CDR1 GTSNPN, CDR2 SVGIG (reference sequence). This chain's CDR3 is CARGQGNSPLHF. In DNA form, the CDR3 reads TGTGCCCGGGGACAGGGAAATTCACCCCTCCACTTT.

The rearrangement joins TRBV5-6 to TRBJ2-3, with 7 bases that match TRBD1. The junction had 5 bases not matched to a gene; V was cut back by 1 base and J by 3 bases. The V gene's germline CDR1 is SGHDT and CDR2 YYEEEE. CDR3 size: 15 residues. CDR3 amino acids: CASSLLRGLTDTQYF. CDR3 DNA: TGTGCCAGCAGCTTGCTCAGGGGGTTAACAGATACGCAGTATTTT.

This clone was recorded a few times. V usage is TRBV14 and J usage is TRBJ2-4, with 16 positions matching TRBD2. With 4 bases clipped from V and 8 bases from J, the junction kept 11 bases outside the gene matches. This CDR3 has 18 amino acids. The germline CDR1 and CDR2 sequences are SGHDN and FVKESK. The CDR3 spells CASSPGLAGGPKKYIQYF. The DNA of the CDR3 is TGTGCCAGCAGCCCGGGACTAGCGGGGGGGCCGAAGAAGTACATTCAGTACTTC.